These 21 T cell receptor beta chains came from one sample sequenced in a study of T cells after yellow fever vaccination. Each CDR3 protein is one row after TCRdb ran MiXCR on the 5' RACE reads. The sample includes some 250,000 distinct CDR3 sequences, approximately 3.6% of them seen just once. The material was PBMCs, obtained 15 days after the yellow fever booster vaccination. Receptor source: a man younger than 30 who received the YFV17D yellow fever vaccine.

The V call is TRBV11-3, the J call TRBJ1-1; D call uncertain. V dropped 0 bases and J dropped 3 bases, with 5 bases sitting between them. The germline V gene has CDR1 SGHNT and CDR2 YENEEA. This CDR3 is 13 amino acids long. The CDR3 region is CASSLEIDTEAFF. For the CDR3, the DNA is TGTGCCAGCAGCTTAGAGATCGACACTGAAGCTTTCTTT.

Ten or more counts support this clonotype. This chain uses TRBV5-6 with TRBJ2-7; TRBD2 is a possible D gene (6 bases). V lost 4 bases and J 4 bases, leaving 18 bases between the germline ends. CDR1 is SGHDT and CDR2 is YYEEEE in the germline V gene. CDR3 length: 15 amino acids. The CDR3 sequence is CASSRLGWGEYEQYV. The CDR3 coding sequence is TGTGCCAGCAGCCGACTCGGGTGGGGGGAATACGAGCAGTACGTC.

This clonotype was detected many times. The rearrangement uses TRBV12-3 or TRBV12-4 and TRBJ2-7; D is perhaps TRBD2 (6 bases). The CDR3 is 13 amino acids. Trimming removed 5 bases from V and 5 bases from J, with 13 bases in between. As DNA, the CDR3 is TGTGCCAGCAGTCAATACGGGACTCACGAGCAGTACGTC. It encodes CASSQYGTHEQYV.

This clonotype was seen repeatedly, ten times or more. The gene calls are TRBV5-6 and TRBJ2-5; D perhaps matches TRBD1 (6 bases). The germline CDR1 and CDR2 sequences are SGHDT and YYEEEE. V dropped 4 bases and J dropped 5 bases, with 12 bases sitting between them. The CDR3 loop spans 13 amino acids. The CDR3 bases are TGTGCCAGCAGCCCAGGGGAGTGGGAGACCCAGTACTTC. This encodes CASSPGEWETQYF.

This clonotype was seen repeatedly, ten times or more. This rearrangement joins TRBV4-1 to TRBJ2-1; TRBD2 matches 11 bases. J was trimmed by 5 bases and V by 4 bases; bases with no gene match: 4. The CDR3 has 15 residues. The germline V gene encodes CDR1 MGHRA and CDR2 YSYEKL. The CDR3 DNA follows: TGCGCCAGCAGCCTGAGACTAGCGGGGCACAATGAGCAGTTCTTC. It codes for CASSLRLAGHNEQFF.

This clonotype was counted many times. This chain joins TRBV29-1 and TRBJ1-1, with D tentatively TRBD1 (5 bases). Trimming cost V 1 base and J 4 bases, with 10 bases left between them. CDR3 length equals 13 residues. Germline CDR1 and CDR2: SQVTM and ANQGSEA. As DNA, the CDR3 is TGCAGCGTTGAAGGACAGCCGACCACTGAAGCTTTCTTT. Its translation is CSVEGQPTTEAFF.

This clonotype was picked up many times. The rearrangement joins TRBV7-2 to TRBJ1-5; 8 bases fit TRBD1. V trimming: 3 bases; J trimming: 6 bases; junction bases outside the gene matches: 7. Germline CDR1 is SGHTA and CDR2 is FQGNSA. There are 15 residues in the CDR3. The CDR3 loop reads CASSLSATGVQPQHF. As DNA, the CDR3 is TGTGCCAGCAGCTTGTCCGCGACAGGGGTTCAGCCCCAGCATTTT.

This clonotype was seen repeatedly, ten times or more. The rearrangement uses TRBV6-1 and TRBJ2-1; D gene unclear. The V gene lost 6 bases and the J gene lost 0 bases, with 9 bases spanning the gap. The CDR3 totals 14 residues. The germline CDR1 and CDR2 sequences are MNHNS and SASEGT. CDR3 in DNA: TGTGCCAGCAGCGTACAGAGCTCCTACAATGAGCAGTTCTTC. This codes for CASSVQSSYNEQFF.

This clonotype came up many times. The gene calls are TRBV12-3 or TRBV12-4 and TRBJ1-2; unclear D gene. The V gene lost 3 bases and the J gene lost 4 bases, with 9 bases spanning the gap. There are 13 residues in the CDR3. The CDR3 sequence is CASSFGSAYGYTF. The CDR3 DNA reads as TGTGCCAGCAGTTTTGGGTCGGCCTATGGCTACACCTTC.

This chain uses TRBV7-2 with TRBJ2-1; the match to TRBD2 covers 7 bases. V shed 5 bases and J 13 bases; nucleotides not matched to a gene: 5. CDR1 and CDR2 from the germline V gene are SGHTA and FQGNSA. CDR3 length: 11 residues. The DNA of the CDR3 is TGTGCCAGCAGCCCAACTAGCGAACAGTTCTTC. It yields the protein CASSPTSEQFF.

Many counts were recorded for this clonotype. V gene TRBV6-5 combines with J gene TRBJ2-6, with 7 bases identical to TRBD1. Per germline, CDR1 MNHEY and CDR2 SVGAGI. The CDR3 is made up of 19 amino acids. V lost 2 bases to trimming and J lost 0 bases; unmatched junction nucleotides: 10. The CDR3, as DNA: TGTGCCAGCAGTTACCGGTCGACAGGGATACGCTCTGGGGCCAACGTCCTGACTTTC. Protein: CASSYRSTGIRSGANVLTF.

In its sample, this clonotype was seen a few times. J is TRBJ2-7 and V is TRBV5-4; D gene uncertain. The V and J ends lost 0 bases and 6 bases respectively, with 7 bases between them. CDR3 length: 12 amino acids. Germline CDR1 and CDR2: SGHNT and YYREEE (reference sequence). The CDR3 is CASSLGRAEQYV. The DNA for the CDR3 is TGTGCCAGCAGCTTGGGCAGAGCCGAGCAGTACGTC.

As concerns this clonotype: Just one base apart from a much larger clone, this may be a read error. The gene calls are TRBV24-1 and TRBJ2-7; D is unresolved. CDR3 length equals 14 residues. Germline V gene sequence: CDR1 KGHDR, CDR2 SFDVKD. The CDR3 loop is CATSEDGFSYEHYV. The DNA of the CDR3 is TGTGCCACCAGTGAGGACGGTTTCTCCTACGAGCACTACGTC.

This clonotype was seen repeatedly, ten times or more. The CDR3 loop reads CASSYSGQPGEEQYF. The CDR3 coding sequence is TGCGCCAGCAGCTATTCGGGACAGCCGGGGGAGGAGCAGTACTTC. The rearrangement uses TRBV5-1 and TRBJ2-7, with D perhaps matching TRBD1 (7 bases). V was cut by 3 bases and J by 7 bases, with 20 bases left in between. The CDR3 is 15 amino acids. Germline lookup yields CDR1 SGHRS and CDR2 YFSETQ.

This clonotype has a count of ten or more. The chain recombines TRBV12-3 or TRBV12-4 with TRBJ2-6, with D unclear. The CDR3 consists of 15 residues. Trimming stripped 3 bases from V and 0 bases from J, with 6 bases between. CDR3 DNA sequence: TGTGCCAGCAGTTTGAAGGCCTCTGGGGCCAACGTCCTGACTTTC. This gives the protein CASSLKASGANVLTF.

This clonotype showed up many times. The gene calls are TRBV20-1 and TRBJ2-1, with 12 bases identical to TRBD2. Germline lookup yields CDR1 DFQATT and CDR2 SNEGSKA (reference sequence). This CDR3 contains 14 residues. After removal of 4 bases from V and 4 bases from J, the junction contained 2 bases not matched to a gene. CDR3 sequence reads: CSATTSGGYNEQFF. CDR3 nucleotides: TGCAGTGCTACGACTAGCGGGGGATACAATGAGCAGTTCTTC.

The J gene is TRBJ1-2, the V gene TRBV18, with D hard to call. The V gene's germline CDR1 is KGHSH and CDR2 LQKENI. The CDR3 has 14 amino acids. The ends were cut back, 1 base at V and 8 bases at J, with 14 bases in the middle. The CDR3 bases are TGTGCCAGCTCACCACAAACGTTTGCACAAGGCTACACCTTC. Residues: CASSPQTFAQGYTF. The complete variable domain, with remaining parts taken from reference TRBV18 and TRBJ1-2, reads NAGVMQNPRHLVRRRGQEARLRCSPMKGHSHVYWYRQLPEEGLKFMVYLQKENIIDESGMPKERFSAEFPKEGPSILRIQQVVRGDSAAYFCASSPQTFAQGYTFGSGTRLTVV.

Many counts were recorded for this clonotype. This chain uses TRBV29-1 with TRBJ2-2, with a tentative D call TRBD1 (5 bases). Per the germline V gene, CDR1 is SQVTM and CDR2 is ANQGSEA. V was trimmed by 7 bases and J by 4 bases, leaving 16 bases between them. This CDR3 contains 14 residues. CDR3 residues: CSATGQDITGELFF. The CDR3 coding sequence is TGCAGCGCTACCGGACAAGACATCACCGGGGAGCTGTTTTTT.

This clonotype has at least ten counts. This rearrangement joins TRBV18 to TRBJ1-4; 9 bases are shared with TRBD1. V was clipped by 6 bases and J by 3 bases; unmatched bases: 5. Looked up from germline, CDR1 is KGHSH and CDR2 is LQKENI. The CDR3 has 15 amino acids. The CDR3 loop is CASSERTGANEKLFF. In DNA form, the CDR3 reads TGTGCCAGCTCGGAACGGACAGGGGCTAATGAAAAACTGTTTTTT.

This clonotype was detected a few times. This sequence joins TRBV7-3 and TRBJ1-6; 8 positions match TRBD1. V shed 4 bases, J shed 10 bases, and the junction held 6 bases outside the gene matches. CDR3 size: 14 residues. Germline CDR1 is SGHTA and CDR2 is FQGTGA. Written as DNA, the CDR3 is TGTGCCAGCAGCTCCGGACAGGGAGAGTCACCCCTCCACTTT. Translated, it gives CASSSGQGESPLHF.

This clonotype was seen repeatedly, ten times or more. The rearrangement joins TRBV5-1 to TRBJ2-3, with 15 bases identical to TRBD2. The germline CDR1 and CDR2 sequences are SGHRS and YFSETQ. With 4 bases clipped from V and 3 bases from J, the junction kept 6 bases outside the gene matches. This CDR3 contains 17 residues. CDR3 DNA sequence: TGCGCCAGCAGCCCTGGAGGACTAGCGGGGGGGACAGATACGCAGTATTTT. Translated: CASSPGGLAGGTDTQYF.